This T cell receptor (beta chain) comes out of a study of beta chain features in type 1 diabetes. Whole-study findings and limits: Shortening of TCRB CDR3s, moderate but significant, appeared in all four CD4+ subsets of Type 1 diabetes patients. Naive, central memory and regulatory TCRB repertoires appeared more similar among patients than healthy donors.

The investigators reverse transcribed all of the isolated RNA, so they sequenced expressed TCRB transcripts. Naive, central memory and regulatory T cell samples produced a mean of roughly 3.5 million reads. Assay used: immunoSEQ multiplex PCR; TCRdb lists only in-frame clones, some missing. The data show 600,000 to 700,000 clones, 12% seen once. This clone was seen a handful of times. Its antigen remains unknown. Sorted populations were all over 98% pure. V shed 5 bases and J shed 4 bases, with 11 bases lying between them. The CDR3 consists of 13 residues. The germline V gene has CDR1 SEHNR and CDR2 FQNEAQ (reference sequence).

This TCR derives from a young man with type 1 diabetes. This chain joins TRBV7-9 and TRBJ1-2; D may be TRBD1 (6 bases). The sample was naive CD4+ T cells from blood. Here the CDR3 reads CASSPGASYGYTF. CDR3 nucleotides: TGTGCCAGCAGCCCAGGGGCCAGCTATGGCTACACCTTC.